This TCR beta chain was sequenced during a study of T cells in Graves' hyperthyroidism and ophthalmopathy. RNA transcripts served as the template for amplifying TCR beta CDR3 regions. First-round RT-PCR targeting the TCR CDR3 was performed with the HTBI primer set. TCRdb reprocessed the multiplex PCR reads via MiXCR and lists one record per CDR3 protein. The sample lists a few hundred thousand distinct CDR3 sequences, about 15% seen once, with over 25% in the top ten. Per germline, CDR1 DFQATT and CDR2 SNEGSKA (reference sequence). The CDR3 has 13 amino acids. With 2 bases clipped from V and 2 bases from J, the junction kept 1 base outside the gene matches. The authors obtained PBMCs from roughly 9.7 ml of fresh peripheral blood. This clonotype was observed many times.

Sequenced material: blood. The chain combines TRBV20-1 with TRBJ2-7, with 9 bases matching TRBD2. The TCR comes from a woman aged 25 to 45 with Graves' hyperthyroidism. The CDR3 region is CSARPSGTYEQYF. The CDR3 DNA reads TGCAGTGCTAGACCTAGCGGGACCTACGAGCAGTACTTC.